This TCR beta chain was observed in a study of T cells expressing NK-cell markers (dated by TCRdb to 2020 to 2022). Regarding the complete study: Three sorted T-cell subsets (CD3+CD56+NKG2C+, CD3+CD56+NKG2C- and CD3+CD56-NKG2C+) from several donors had their TCR beta-chain repertoires profiled. Among the eight sequenced donors, only one was HCMV-seronegative, while the other seven were HCMV-seropositive. The eight sequenced donors were randomly selected healthy volunteers, three men and five women. Libraries were sequenced as 2 x 150 bp reads on Illumina HiSeq 2000/2500, MiSeq or NextSeq. Study-wide conclusions, independent of this receptor: Those dominant clonotypes were again the most abundant among CD3+CD56-NKG2C+ cells in several donors, at about 28.3-60.1%. It remained unclear whether the expanded NKG2C-expressing T cell clones were specific for HCMV antigens. In roughly six donors, the dominant CD3+CD56+NKG2C+ clonotypes were among the top 10 CD8+ clonotypes and accounted for 1.0-7.0% of CD8+ T cells.

HCMV-specific IgG was detected in serum with a commercial ELISA kit to determine HCMV serostatus. Ficoll density gradient centrifugation was used to isolate peripheral blood mononuclear cells from blood. The CDR3 covers 16 residues, taking in both the cysteine and the phenylalanine. Nucleotide data are not available. CDR1 SGHRS and CDR2 YFSETQ were looked up in the germline V gene. As regards this clonotype: Its antigen is unknown.

Sequencer: Illumina HiSeq 2000. The TCR beta cDNA libraries were made using 5'RACE template switching, a step that added both a universal primer site and unique molecular identifiers. Synthesis of cDNA was primed from the TCR beta constant segment and was followed by two consecutive PCR amplification steps. Per the original workflow: MIGEC was used to demultiplex reads and group reads by UMI, and MiTCR was used to assemble and quantify clonotypes. To remove erroneous sequences, TCR cDNA sequences were retained only when supported by two or more reads. The tcR package was used for downstream repertoire analysis, and clonotypes were matched across fractions by CDR3 nucleotide sequence plus V segment. VDJmatch was used to annotate antigen specificity against VDJdb, with one amino acid substitution in CDR3 permitted. TCRdb reprocessed the reads, reporting each CDR3 protein sequence once and no DNA. The authors' filters were not applied to this entry. The sample's clone listing holds around 140,000 distinct CDR3 sequences. The ten largest account for 9.5% to 15% of the sample.

The specimen was blood T cells: a sorted CD56 or NKG2C T cell subset, CD4+ or CD8+ T cells, or bulk PBMC T cells (not recorded which). Rearrangement joined TRBV5-1 to TRBJ1-2; the TCRdb call, TRBD1, lacks DNA for checking. This TCR came from a man in his late teens or twenties in good health. Donor details come from another sample of the same person, matched by shared clones. For the CDR3, the sequence is CASYGTRQNDNYGYTF.